The 3 T cell receptor beta chains listed next were all sequenced from one sample in a study of blood T cell repertoires in COVID-19. Sequencing was performed with immunoSEQ multiplex PCR; in TCRdb, only in-frame clones are kept and a portion is missing. The sample yields over 300,000 clones, around 87% seen once. Sequencing used PBMCs or T cells enriched from blood (not recorded which). These receptor sequences come from a young woman with acute COVID-19.

This rearrangement joins TRBV25-1 to TRBJ1-4; possibly TRBD1 for D (6 bases). This CDR3 region has 13 residues. Trimming cost V 3 bases and J 8 bases, with 10 bases left between them. The germline V gene has CDR1 MGHDK and CDR2 SYGVNS. CDR3 DNA sequence: TGTGCCAGCAGTGAGGGGGCCCGCGAAAAACTGTTTTTT. Translating gives CASSEGAREKLFF.

This sequence joins TRBV4-3 and TRBJ1-6, with TRBD1 as a possible D gene (5 bases). The V end was cut by 8 bases, the J end by 10 bases, with 18 bases between. The CDR3 consists of 14 residues. The germline gives CDR1 LGHNA, CDR2 YSLEER. The CDR3 nucleotides read TGCGCCAGCTCGGAAGGGCAGGGTGGCTCACCCCTCCACTTT. Amino acids: CASSEGQGGSPLHF.

V gene TRBV19 combines with J gene TRBJ2-3, with D unresolved. V lost 1 base to trimming and J lost 1 base, with 3 bases between them. Germline assignment: CDR1 LNHDA and CDR2 SQIVND (reference sequence). The CDR3 loop spans 13 amino acids. The CDR3 protein is CASSIVGTDTQYF. CDR3 nucleotide sequence: TGTGCCAGTAGTATAGTAGGCACAGATACGCAGTATTTT.